This TCR beta chain derives from a study of T-cell reconstitution after alpha-beta-depleted transplantation in children. Study results and limitations: At one year after transplant, newly produced T cells mostly accounted for T-cell counts and diversity.

This clonotype was picked up a small number of times. Its antigen is still unknown. During its preparation, the TCRbeta library received unique molecular identifiers. TCRdb analysed the PCR reads with MiXCR anew, one entry per CDR3 protein. The data contain about 300,000 distinct CDR3 sequences, over 7% of them singletons. This CDR3 is built from 16 residues. V was cut by 0 bases and J by 0 bases, with 10 bases left in between. Germline CDR1 is SGDLS and CDR2 is YYNGEE. This sequence originates from a female patient aged 2 to 10 who had a stem cell transplant for Fanconi anemia, so the T cells may come from the graft donor. Sequenced here: peripheral blood, sampled 360 days after TCRalphabeta/CD19-depleted stem cell transplant. V usage is TRBV9 and J usage is TRBJ1-3; possibly TRBD1 for D (5 bases). The CDR3 DNA follows: TGTGCCAGCAGCGTAGGATCGCAGGGCTCTGGAAACACCATATATTTT. Protein product: CASSVGSQGSGNTIYF. The variable domain in full, completed from reference TRBV9 and TRBJ1-3, reads DSGVTQTPKHLITATGQRVTLRCSPRSGDLSVYWYQQSLDQGLQFLIQYYNGEERAKGNILERFSAQQFPDLHSELNLSSLELGDSALYFCASSVGSQGSGNTIYFGEGSWLTVV.